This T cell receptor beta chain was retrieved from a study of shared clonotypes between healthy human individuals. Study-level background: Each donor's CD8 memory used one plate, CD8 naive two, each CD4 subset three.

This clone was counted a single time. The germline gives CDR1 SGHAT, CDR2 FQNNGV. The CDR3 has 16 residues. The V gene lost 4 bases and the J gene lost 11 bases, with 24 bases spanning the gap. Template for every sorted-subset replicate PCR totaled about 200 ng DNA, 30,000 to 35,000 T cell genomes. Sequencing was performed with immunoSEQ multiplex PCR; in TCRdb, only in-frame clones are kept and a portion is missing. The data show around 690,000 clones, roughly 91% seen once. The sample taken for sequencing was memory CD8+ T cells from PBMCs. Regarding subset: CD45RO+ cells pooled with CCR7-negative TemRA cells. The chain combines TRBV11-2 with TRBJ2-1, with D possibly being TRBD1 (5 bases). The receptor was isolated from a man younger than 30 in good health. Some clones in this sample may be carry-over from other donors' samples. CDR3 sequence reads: CASSSILMIGAEKQFF. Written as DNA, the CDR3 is TGTGCCAGCAGCTCCATACTGATGATAGGGGCGGAGAAGCAGTTCTTC.